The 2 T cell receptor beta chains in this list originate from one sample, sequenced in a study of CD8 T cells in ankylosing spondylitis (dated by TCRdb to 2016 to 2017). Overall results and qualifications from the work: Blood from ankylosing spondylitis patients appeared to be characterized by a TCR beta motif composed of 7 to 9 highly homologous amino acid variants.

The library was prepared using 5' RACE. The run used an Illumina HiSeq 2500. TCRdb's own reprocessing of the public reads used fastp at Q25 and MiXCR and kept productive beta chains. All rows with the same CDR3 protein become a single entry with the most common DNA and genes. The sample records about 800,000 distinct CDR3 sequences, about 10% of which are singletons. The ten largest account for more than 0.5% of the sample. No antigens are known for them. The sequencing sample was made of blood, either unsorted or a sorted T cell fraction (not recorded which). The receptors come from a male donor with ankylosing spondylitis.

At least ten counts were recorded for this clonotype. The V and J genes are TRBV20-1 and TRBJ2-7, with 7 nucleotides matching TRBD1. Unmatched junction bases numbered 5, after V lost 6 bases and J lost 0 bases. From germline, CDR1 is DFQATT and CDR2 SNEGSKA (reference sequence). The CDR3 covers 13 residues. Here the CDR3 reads CSAKGQPSYEQYF. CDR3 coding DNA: TGCAGTGCGAAGGGACAGCCCTCCTACGAGCAGTACTTC.

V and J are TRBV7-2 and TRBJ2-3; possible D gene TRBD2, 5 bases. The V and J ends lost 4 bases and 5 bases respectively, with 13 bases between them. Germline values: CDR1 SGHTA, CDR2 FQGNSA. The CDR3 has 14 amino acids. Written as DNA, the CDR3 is TGTGCCAGCAGCTCTAGCCTGCGTGTAGATACGCAGTATTTT. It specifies CASSSSLRVDTQYF.